Shown below are 28 T cell receptor beta chains from a single sample sequenced in a study of cytomegalovirus exposure and HLA in healthy donors. PCR used 60 Vbeta primers and 13 Jbeta primers. Clones were read by immunoSEQ multiplex PCR, and TCRdb kept only the in-frame ones, dropping some. Of under 200,000 clones listed, 83% are singletons. Sequencing was performed on PBMCs. The receptor set was obtained from a man aged 35 to 55 in good health and CMV-seropositive.

The chain is built from TRBV6-5 and TRBJ2-1; maybe TRBD2 (5 bases). V shed 2 bases and J shed 7 bases, with 9 bases lying between them. Germline V lookup: CDR1 MNHEY, CDR2 SVGAGI. The CDR3 consists of 13 residues. The CDR3 nucleotides read TGTGCCAGCAGTTACGGGAGATCTAATGAGCAGTTCTTC. It yields the protein CASSYGRSNEQFF.

The J gene is TRBJ2-5, the V gene TRBV29-1; TRBD1 is a possible D gene (7 bases). The germline V and J ends were trimmed by 4 bases and 9 bases, with 15 bases remaining between them. This CDR3 spans 12 amino acids. Germline V CDR1 and CDR2: SQVTM, ANQGSEA. The CDR3, as DNA: TGCAGCGTTGGAGGTCAGGGGGAGGCCCAGTACTTC. It encodes CSVGGQGEAQYF.

In this sample, this clone turned up once. The chain couples TRBV4-2 to TRBJ2-1; 8 bases are a match to TRBD1. CDR3 length equals 17 residues. The J segment lost 4 bases and the V segment lost 3 bases, leaving 11 bases of the junction unmatched. Germline assignment: CDR1 LGHNA and CDR2 YNFKEQ. For the CDR3, the DNA is TGTGCCAGCAGCCAGCTTCTCCAGGGGGCCGGGTACAATGAGCAGTTCTTC. It codes for CASSQLLQGAGYNEQFF.

There are a few counts of this clone. V usage is TRBV6-1 and J usage is TRBJ2-7, with 7 bases aligning to TRBD2. The ends lost 5 bases at V and 0 bases at J; junction bases unmatched: 7. Looked up from germline, CDR1 is MNHNS and CDR2 is SASEGT. The CDR3 loop spans 15 amino acids. In DNA, the CDR3 is TGTGCCAGCAGTTTCCAGGGAGGGAGCTCCTACGAGCAGTACTTC. This encodes CASSFQGGSSYEQYF.

In this sample, this clone turned up once. This sequence joins TRBV29-1 and TRBJ2-4; D might be TRBD2 (6 bases). The germline gives CDR1 SQVTM, CDR2 ANQGSEA. The CDR3 loop spans 16 amino acids. Trimming took off 6 bases at V and 7 bases at J, with 25 bases between the two ends. As DNA, the CDR3 is TGCAGCGTCATGTTTGGGGAGGACCTTCCGGGGAACATTCAGTACTTC. Residues: CSVMFGEDLPGNIQYF. The full variable domain, completed using reference TRBV29-1 and TRBJ2-4, is SAVISQKPSRDICQRGTSLTIQCQVDSQVTMMFWYRQQPGQSLTLIATANQGSEATYESGFVIDKFPISRPNLTFSTLTVSNMSPEDSSIYLCSVMFGEDLPGNIQYFGAGTRLSVL.

The chain carries TRBV18 and TRBJ1-5; TRBD1 matches 10 bases. Germline CDR1 is KGHSH and CDR2 is LQKENI. CDR3 size: 16 residues. J lost 8 bases, V lost 2 bases, and 9 bases had no gene match. For the CDR3, the DNA is TGTGCCAGCTCACCAACGGGACAGGGGTCCGGGAAGCCCCAGCATTTT. This codes for CASSPTGQGSGKPQHF.

The chain couples TRBV5-8 to TRBJ2-5, with 9 bases fitting TRBD1. Germline V gene sequence: CDR1 SGHTS, CDR2 YDEGEE. After removal of 2 bases from V and 5 bases from J, the junction contained 7 bases not matched to a gene. This CDR3 region has 15 residues. The CDR3 protein is CASSLGDREGETQYF. The CDR3 region has the DNA TGTGCCAGCAGCTTAGGGGACAGGGAGGGGGAGACCCAGTACTTC.

V usage is TRBV5-4 and J usage is TRBJ2-6; 8 bases are shared with TRBD1. With V trimmed by 5 bases and J by 2 bases, 12 bases remained unmatched. The CDR3 totals 18 residues. Looked up from germline, CDR1 is SGHNT and CDR2 is YYREEE (reference sequence). The CDR3 DNA reads TGTGCCAGCAGGTACGGGACAGGTTCAATAGCTGGGGCCAACGTCCTGACTTTC. This codes for CASRYGTGSIAGANVLTF.

The chain carries TRBV6-5 and TRBJ1-1; 7 bases agree with TRBD1. Germline trimming cut 4 bases from V and 4 bases from J; bases unmatched to any gene: 6. The CDR3 consists of 14 residues. CDR1 and CDR2 from the germline V gene are MNHEY and SVGAGI. Here the CDR3 reads CASSLRGGGTEAFF. CDR3 sequence (DNA): TGTGCCAGCAGTTTGCGAGGGGGCGGCACTGAAGCTTTCTTT.

The V gene is TRBV9, the J gene TRBJ1-1; tentatively, D is TRBD1 (6 bases). V lost 4 bases and J lost 1, with 11 bases in between. The CDR3 has 14 residues. Germline V lookup: CDR1 SGDLS, CDR2 YYNGEE. The CDR3 is CASSLSGANTEAFF. In DNA form, the CDR3 reads TGTGCCAGCAGCTTATCAGGGGCGAACACTGAAGCTTTCTTT.

V is TRBV29-1 and J is TRBJ1-5, with 8 bases aligning to TRBD1. V was pared by 5 bases and J by 2 bases, with 5 bases of the junction left unmatched. Germline loops: CDR1 SQVTM, CDR2 ANQGSEA. The CDR3 length is 14 residues. Here the CDR3 reads CSVRTGPGNQPQHF. CDR3 DNA: TGCAGCGTTAGGACAGGGCCGGGCAATCAGCCCCAGCATTTT.

This clone has only one observation. The chain links TRBV30 to TRBJ2-7; 8 bases map to TRBD2. The V gene's germline CDR1 is GTSNPN and CDR2 SVGIG (reference sequence). V lost 2 bases and J lost 3; bases outside the gene matches: 9. This CDR3 region has 15 residues. As DNA, the CDR3 is TGTGCCTGGAGTCCGGGGGGGCCGGGGATCTACGAGCAGTACTTC. Translated, it gives CAWSPGGPGIYEQYF.

The chain couples TRBV4-3 to TRBJ2-2, with 7 bases identical to TRBD1. V was clipped by 2 bases and J by 4 bases; unmatched bases: 10. The CDR3 is 17 amino acids. The germline CDR1 and CDR2 sequences are LGHNA and YSLEER. The CDR3 DNA follows: TGCGCCAGCAGCCAACCCGGGACAGCGCGCGGCACCGGGGAGCTGTTTTTT. This translates into CASSQPGTARGTGELFF.

About this clone itself: Its ends do not fully match the called genes, so a read error is possible. CDR3 protein: CSSRPDPALEGTQYF. DNA of the CDR3: TGTTCCAGCAGGCCCGACCCGGCACTAGAGGGGACCCAGTACTTC. The J gene is TRBJ2-5, the V gene TRBV7-9, with a possible D match to TRBD2 (5 bases). Germline V gene lookup returns CDR1 SEHNR and CDR2 FQNEAQ (reference sequence). This CDR3 contains 15 residues.

The V call is TRBV28, the J call TRBJ2-7; 11 nucleotides agree with TRBD1. The germline V gene has CDR1 MDHEN and CDR2 SYDVKM. Trimming cost V 10 bases and J 6 bases; bases outside gene matches: 11. The CDR3 runs 14 residues. The CDR3 coding sequence is TGTGCCACCAGGGGGGGACAGGGGGGATCCGAGCAGTACTTC. This sequence encodes CATRGGQGGSEQYF.

The chain couples TRBV7-9 to TRBJ2-1; 7 nucleotides agree with TRBD2. J lost 0 bases, V lost 10 bases, and 21 bases had no gene match. Germline lookup yields CDR1 SEHNR and CDR2 FQNEAQ (reference sequence). This CDR3 region has 19 residues. The CDR3 sequence: CATTVGPSGGVTSYNEQFF. The CDR3 DNA sequence: TGTGCCACTACCGTTGGTCCTAGCGGAGGGGTAACCTCCTACAATGAGCAGTTCTTC.

This chain uses TRBV4-2 with TRBJ1-3; 11 nucleotides line up with TRBD1. From germline, CDR1 is LGHNA and CDR2 YNFKEQ. Losses at the gene ends were 0 bases for V and 2 bases for J; bases not matched to a gene: 6. The CDR3 loop spans 18 amino acids. CDR3 coding DNA: TGTGCCAGCAGCCAAGACCCGGGACAGGGGGTGGCTGGAAACACCATATATTTT. Amino acids: CASSQDPGQGVAGNTIYF.

V and J are TRBV7-9 and TRBJ2-5, with 9 positions matching TRBD2. Unmatched junction bases numbered 5, after V lost 11 bases and J lost 4 bases. Germline CDR1 reads SEHNR; CDR2 reads FQNEAQ (reference sequence). CDR3 length equals 12 residues. CDR3 coding DNA: TGTGCCGGGGGCGGGAGGGGAGAGACCCAGTACTTC. It translates to CAGGGRGETQYF.

The V gene is TRBV2, the J gene TRBJ1-1, with D possibly TRBD1 on 5 matching bases. Germline CDR1 and CDR2: SNHLY and FYNNEI. V gave up 7 bases and J gave up 4 bases, with 16 bases separating them. This CDR3 contains 14 residues. The CDR3 DNA sequence: TGTGCCAGCACTACGGGGTCCGGGGGCACTGAAGCTTTCTTT. Protein sequence: CASTTGSGGTEAFF.

The V gene is TRBV27, the J gene TRBJ1-1, with unresolved D. V was cut by 6 bases and J by 4 bases, with 9 bases left in between. This CDR3 has 12 residues. From germline, CDR1 is MNHEY and CDR2 SMNVEV (reference sequence). The CDR3 loop reads CASRDPGTEAFF. The DNA for the CDR3 is TGTGCCAGCAGGGATCCAGGCACTGAAGCTTTCTTT.

This clone was seen more than once but under ten times. This chain uses TRBV7-2 with TRBJ1-1, with D uncertain. V was pared by 2 bases and J by 1 base, with 8 bases between. The CDR3 spans 14 residues. The germline CDR1 and CDR2 sequences are SGHTA and FQGNSA. The CDR3 DNA is TGTGCCAGCAGCTTAAGCCGACAGAACACTGAAGCTTTCTTT. Residues: CASSLSRQNTEAFF. The full variable domain, rest sourced from reference TRBV7-2 and TRBJ1-1, is GAGVSQSPSNKVTEKGKDVELRCDPISGHTALYWYRQSLGQGLEFLIYFQGNSAPDKSGLPSDRFSAERTGGSVSTLTIQRTQQEDSAVYLCASSLSRQNTEAFFGQGTRLTVV.

The V call is TRBV10-3, the J call TRBJ2-7; 7 bases match TRBD1. This CDR3 has 15 amino acids. Trimming took 4 bases from V and 5 from J; bases not matched to a gene: 11. Germline CDR1 ENHRY, CDR2 SYGVKD. The CDR3 bases are TGTGCCATCAGTGCGTACGACAGGGAAGGCGACGAGCAGTACTTC. Amino acids: CAISAYDREGDEQYF.

The J gene is TRBJ1-1, the V gene TRBV6-5; D is perhaps TRBD1 (5 bases). The ends were cut back, 4 bases at V and 8 bases at J, with 20 bases in the middle. The CDR3 spans 15 residues. The germline V gene encodes CDR1 MNHEY and CDR2 SVGAGI. CDR3 in DNA: TGTGCCAGCAGTTCCCGGTATCAGGGTAGTGGCGAAGCTTTCTTT. Amino acids: CASSSRYQGSGEAFF.

Remarks on this clone: The junction departs from germline at one end; a sequencing error may be responsible. The V gene is TRBV30, the J gene TRBJ2-4, with 9 bases matching TRBD1. CDR1 and CDR2 from the germline V gene are GTSNPN and SVGIG (reference sequence). The CDR3 is 17 amino acids. This CDR3 reads CACQRTGDGLAKNSQYF. In DNA, the CDR3 is TGTGCCTGCCAAAGGACAGGGGATGGTCTAGCCAAAAACAGTCAGTACTTC.

J is TRBJ1-3 and V is TRBV7-2; D uncertain. CDR3 length: 11 residues. V lost 1 base, J lost 8 bases, and 3 bases lay in between. CDR1 and CDR2 (germline): SGHTA, FQGNSA. As DNA, the CDR3 is TGTGCCAGCAGCTTAGTAGACACCATATATTTT. Encoded protein: CASSLVDTIYF.

The chain links TRBV28 to TRBJ2-7; D unclear. V was cut by 2 bases and J by 3 bases, with 8 bases left in between. Germline assignment: CDR1 MDHEN and CDR2 SYDVKM. This CDR3 spans 13 amino acids. This CDR3 is CASSLENLYEQYF. The CDR3 DNA follows: TGTGCCAGCAGTTTAGAGAATCTCTACGAGCAGTACTTC.

This chain connects TRBV27 to TRBJ2-1, with 9 nucleotides matching TRBD2. The CDR3 is 18 residues long. Germline V CDR1 and CDR2: MNHEY, SMNVEV (reference sequence). Unmatched junction bases numbered 16, after V lost 4 bases and J lost 6 bases. CDR3 protein: CASSYLGVYSGSGNEQFF. The CDR3, as DNA: TGTGCCAGCAGTTACCTGGGGGTTTATAGCGGGAGTGGCAATGAGCAGTTCTTC.

The V gene is TRBV29-1, the J gene TRBJ1-2; 12 nucleotides agree with TRBD1. CDR3 length equals 14 residues. The V gene's germline CDR1 is SQVTM and CDR2 ANQGSEA. V lost 6 bases and J lost 6; bases outside the gene matches: 8. The CDR3 DNA follows: TGCAGCGTGCCTCCGGGACAGGGGGCGGATGGCTACACCTTC. This sequence encodes CSVPPGQGADGYTF.